Given below is one TCR beta chain in context. The sample holds one count of this clone. The target of this receptor is not known. Base-call qualities are not available, and no considerably larger clone is one nucleotide away. These data are taken from a study of cytomegalovirus exposure and HLA in healthy donors (TCRdb year 2017). A note on the overall study: According to an earlier analysis of around 600 of the donors, 150 million to 200 million T cells yielded 95 million to 140 million unique TCR beta sequences and about 300 Gb of sequence data. Roughly 300 gigabases of sequencing data and approximately 85 million unique TCR sequences were included in an early release covering over 600 HLA-typed donors. Of the roughly 410 genotyped donors, less than 90% were placed in the genetic ancestry cluster associated with self-reported Caucasian donors. The study aimed to test whether cataloging public T cell receptors could reveal signatures of past pathogen exposure. The T cell repertoires of around 730 subjects were profiled by immunosequencing and related to cytomegalovirus serostatus. A separate validation cohort of over a hundred different subjects was used in addition to the 666-subject first cohort. The study combined high-throughput TCR immunosequencing, statistical association of individual TCRs with disease status, and machine learning to predict cytomegalovirus infection status. In a later analysis, previously published TCR beta repertoires from several hundred donors were re-analyzed and high-resolution HLA genotyping was added so that TCR occurrence patterns could be studied. Rather than using new phenotypic data, the later analysis identified candidate immune exposures from TCR beta sequences and from how often those sequences occurred across donors. An earlier analysis of about 620 of the donors applied high-throughput TCR beta sequencing to assess whether each TCR beta V gene segment acted as functional or pseudogenic. Alongside the repertoire data, information on donor age, sex, ethnicity and CMV serostatus was compiled. A later genetic analysis took genome-wide SNP genotypes for about 55% of the 666 donors and used that subset as a discovery cohort. All discovery cohort repertoires had been generated using a single sequencing platform. HLA typing included class I and class II loci at four-digit resolution. The number of donors typed differed by locus, with roughly 629-640 for A, B, C, DRB1 and DQB1, 522 for DQA1, about 610 for DPA1, and roughly 450 for DPB1. Roughly five DR-DQ haplotypes were treated as single units for association and clustering because of strong linkage in the cohort. Among roughly 400 genotyped donors of the cohort, an average of about 240,000 unique TCR beta nucleotide sequences were sequenced per donor, around 20% of them non-productive. Study-wide findings and limitations: It was suggested by the authors that the approach could potentially be generalized to other disease states and immunological phenotypes. The study listed approximately 160 TCR beta chains as associated with cytomegalovirus. Assigning TCR associations to individual alleles was difficult when HLA alleles, especially DR and DQ, strongly co-occurred. At a false discovery rate of 0.05, a later analysis linked some 17,000 TCR beta sequences to specific HLA alleles. Correlated functional status among segregating V segments might reflect linkage disequilibrium, but an unknown experimental factor could not be ruled out. Over 15 rarely observed V segments, including chromosome 9 orphons, were excluded from the earlier analysis of about 500 of the donors because counts were too low. According to a later genetic analysis, donors in an Asian-associated ancestry cluster had fewer N-insertions in productive TCRs than the approximately 650-donor mean. Across donors, most TCR sequences were observed very rarely, whereas some public TCRs were present in many individuals. In a later analysis, several top co-occurrence clusters were reported to appear linked to parvovirus B19, influenza, CMV and Epstein-Barr virus. According to a later analysis, TCR association rates differed among HLA loci, with DRB1 alleles showing the most associated TCRs and HLA-C alleles showing the fewest. A few of the identified cytomegalovirus-associated TCR beta chains were confirmed in vitro to be specific for cytomegalovirus antigens. A further reported finding was that TCR beta sequences accurately predicted the HLA-A and HLA-B alleles for most subjects in the first cohort. In a later analysis, most CMV-associated TCR beta chains were found to appear HLA-restricted, with HLA associations seemingly driven largely by CMV exposure. In an earlier analysis of about 540 of the donors, most TCR beta V segments were observed in productive rearrangements about 90% or about 30% of the time, broadly matching IMGT annotations. Because HLA typing was unavailable for some donors at each locus, only the typed subset was used in association tests. Compared with equally common non-associated chains, HLA-associated TCR beta chains in a later analysis were more clonally expanded and had lower generation probabilities. Sequencing depth was assumed to be roughly uniform across donors in the presence/absence analyses, though that assumption may not hold. A cluster of highly shared sequence variants was judged likely to be a technical artifact of the sequencing pipeline. A later genetic analysis associated a missense DCLRE1C variant with V-gene and J-gene trimming of TCR beta chains, and an independent cohort replicated the association. Only TCR beta chains were sequenced in this cohort, and the absence of alpha or paired-chain data limited detectable features. Because the 87-base-pair reads could not distinguish some IMGT-functional V segments, including TRBV6-2 and TRBV6-3, those segments were excluded. The classifier was reported to diagnose cytomegalovirus status with high specificity and sensitivity in both the original and validation cohorts. Immune exposure information for the cohort was limited to CMV serostatus.

Libraries were prepared through the immunoSEQ multiplex PCR assay. A mixture of 60 forward primers for TCR Vbeta segments and 13 reverse primers for TCR Jbeta segments was used in the multiplex PCR. Amplification of the CDR3 region of rearranged TCR beta genes was performed with a multiplex PCR assay on genomic DNA. The amplified TCR beta libraries were sequenced on the Illumina HiSeq System as 87-base-pair reads. Per the authors' processing: A later analysis counted about 80 million unique TCR beta chains across the 640 or so repertoires, and 10 million to 11 million of these chains were shared by at least two donors. To remove PCR and sequencing errors, raw reads were error-corrected and collapsed into unique sequences using a nearest-neighbor algorithm that merged closely related sequences. To assign V, D and J gene segments, CDR3 sequences were aligned to IMGT reference sequences. For a sequence to be retained, a match of at least six nucleotides to both a V gene segment and a J gene segment was required. A rearrangement was called productive if the CDR3 had no stop codons and remained in frame with V and J, and every other rearrangement was called non-productive. CDR3 was defined by IMGT convention, running from the second conserved V-encoded cysteine to the conserved J-encoded phenylalanine. The earlier analysis of fewer than 700 of the donors excluded sequences that lacked an unambiguous match to a single V gene segment. An earlier analysis of under 750 of the donors called V segments functional above 56.7% productive rearrangements and segregating when the between-donor standard deviation exceeded 5%. To diagnose cytomegalovirus status from the catalog of TCR beta chain sequences, a statistical classification framework was built. In a later analysis, V and J genes were assigned by comparing TCR nucleotide sequences against IMGT/GENE-DB human TR gene sequences. Using the TCRdist pipeline, a later analysis assigned CDR3 sequences along with most-parsimonious VDJ recombination scenarios. In a later analysis, each TCR beta chain was defined by its CDR3 amino acid sequence together with its V-gene family, and reads lacking a unique V-gene family were excluded. In a later analysis, 500 to 700 highly shared, low-generation-probability nucleotide sequences were removed to address suspected cross-contamination and a sequencing artifact. For each public chain, a later analysis derived a clonal expansion index from normalized ranks of inferred template counts within each repertoire. In a later analysis, generation probabilities were computed using a VDJ recombination model fitted to out-of-frame rearrangements, and the results were checked against IGoR. Hypergeometric tests were used in a later analysis to score TCR-TCR, TCR-HLA and TCR-CMV co-occurrence, with a repertoire-size bias correction applied to the TCR pairs. False discovery rates were estimated in a later analysis by permuting HLA or CMV assignments 20 times. In a later analysis, co-occurring TCRs were grouped using DBSCAN, and TCRdist sequence similarity was added for clustering within HLA-allele-positive subsets. For co-occurrence clustering, repertoires with fewer than 30,000 or more than 120,000 public chains were excluded, along with five repertoires with anomalous nucleotide sharing. Here the immuneACCESS table is served through TCRdb, limited to in-frame sequences with V and J called. Missing clones are a known gap in these copies; in checked studies unresolved V genes cover under half, and the rest lacks a known reason. The D gene and trimming were derived from the DNA, and the V and J assignments and clone size from that table. This sample has about 180,000 clones in its table, and roughly 80% of those were observed once. Less than 1.5% of the sample is taken by the ten largest.

The cohort was made up of hundreds of healthy bone marrow donors. At the time of sampling, all cohort members were nominally healthy, though unrecorded immune exposures were likely present. The donor was CMV seropositive and belonged to the group of 250 to 300 seropositive cohort members. A peripheral blood sample was collected from each donor, and TCR beta sequencing was performed on peripheral blood mononuclear cells. The Qiagen DNeasy Blood Extraction Kit was used to extract genomic DNA from the blood cell samples. CDR1 and CDR2 are drawn from the germline V gene (reference sequence): GTSNPN, SVGIG. The CDR3 holds 12 amino acids from the cysteine to the phenylalanine. The entry retains the CDR3 DNA only, 36 bases that are in frame from base 1. V loses 3 bases, J loses 4 bases, and the germline ends lie 9 bases apart.

Sequencing input: PBMCs. This receptor was obtained from a girl aged 5 to 17 in good health and CMV-seropositive. The rearrangement combines TRBV30 with TRBJ1-1, with TRBD1 perhaps the D gene, on 6 matching bases. CDR3 protein: CAWSEGGTEAFF. The base sequence is TGTGCCTGGAGCGAAGGGGGCACTGAAGCTTTCTTT.